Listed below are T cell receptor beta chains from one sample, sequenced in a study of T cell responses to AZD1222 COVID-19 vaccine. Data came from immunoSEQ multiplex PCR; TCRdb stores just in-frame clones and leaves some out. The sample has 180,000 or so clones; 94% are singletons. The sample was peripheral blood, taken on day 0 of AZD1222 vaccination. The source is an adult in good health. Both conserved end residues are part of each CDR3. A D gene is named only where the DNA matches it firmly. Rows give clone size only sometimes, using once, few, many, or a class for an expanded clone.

TGCGCCAGCAGCTTTCCGACAGGGAGGGACACCATATATTTT	CASSFPTGRDTIYF	TRBD1	.	TRBV4-1	TRBJ1-3	14
TGTGCCAGCAGACAGGGACAGGGATTTGGCTCACCCCTCCACTTT	CASRQGQGFGSPLHF	TRBD1	.	TRBV6-4	TRBJ1-6	15
TGCGCCAGCAGCTCCGGACAGCCGAACACTGAAGCTTTCTTT	CASSSGQPNTEAFF	.	once	TRBV5-1	TRBJ1-1	14
TGTGCCCTGACAGGGGCATCCTACGAGCAGTACTTC	CALTGASYEQYF	TRBD1	.	TRBV6-5	TRBJ2-7	12
TGTGCCAGCAGTTTAGTGGGACTCGGGTACGCAGATACGCAGTATTTT	CASSLVGLGYADTQYF	.	.	TRBV27	TRBJ2-3	16
TGCGCCAGCAGTCGCTTCAGCGGGAGAACAGATACGCAGTATTTT	CASSRFSGRTDTQYF	TRBD2	.	TRBV10-1	TRBJ2-3	15
TGTGCCAGCAGTGTCGACTTTAGCAATCAGCCCCAGCATTTT	CASSVDFSNQPQHF	.	.	TRBV2	TRBJ1-5	14
TGTGCCAGCTCACCATTACAGAGCCCGCAGGATACTGAAGCTTTCTTT	CASSPLQSPQDTEAFF	.	.	TRBV18	TRBJ1-1	16
TGTGCCAGCAGCGAAATCCGACAGGTCGGACGAATCGAGCAGTACTTC	CASSEIRQVGRIEQYF	.	.	TRBV28	TRBJ2-7	16
TGTGCCAGCAGGTCGGACAGTGGGAATCAGCCCCAGCATTTT	CASRSDSGNQPQHF	.	once	TRBV2	TRBJ1-5	14
TGCAGTGCTAGTTCCTCTGCTCTAGGTCGGGGGGTGAGCACTGAAGCTTTCTTT	CSASSSALGRGVSTEAFF	.	.	TRBV20-1	TRBJ1-1	18
TGCGCCAGCAGCCCAAGACAGGTCCCATCACCCCTCCACTTT	CASSPRQVPSPLHF	.	.	TRBV5-1	TRBJ1-6	14
TGTGCCAGCAGTACTCAGGGGGTAGGCTCCTACGAGCAGTACTTC	CASSTQGVGSYEQYF	TRBD1	.	TRBV6-5	TRBJ2-7	15
TGTGCCAGCAGCTTAGAATCGAGCACTGAAGCTTTCTTT	CASSLESSTEAFF	.	.	TRBV7-9	TRBJ1-1	13
TGTGCCAGCAGTGAGAGGGGGTATCAGCCCCAGCATTTT	CASSERGYQPQHF	.	.	TRBV2	TRBJ1-5	13
TGTGCCATCACCCCGGGGCCCGGCACTGAAGCTTTCTTT	CAITPGPGTEAFF	.	.	TRBV6-2/TRBV6-3	TRBJ1-1	13
TGCAGCGTCTCCGGACGGGGGGGAGAGACCCAGTACTTC	CSVSGRGGETQYF	TRBD2	.	TRBV29-1	TRBJ2-5	13
TGTGCCAGCAGCTTACCGGCGGGAGGAACCCATGAGCAGTTCTTC	CASSLPAGGTHEQFF	TRBD2	.	TRBV7-3	TRBJ2-1	15
TGTGCCAGCAGCTCCTGGAATAGGCGAGATACGCAGTATTTT	CASSSWNRRDTQYF	.	.	TRBV5-5	TRBJ2-3	14
TGTGCCAGTAGTCTGGACTACTCAGGACAGCCCCAGCATTTT	CASSLDYSGQPQHF	.	.	TRBV19	TRBJ1-5	14
TGTGCCACCAGTGGCTCGGAAAGGGGCAATAGTCAGCCCCAGCATTTT	CATSGSERGNSQPQHF	.	.	TRBV24-1	TRBJ1-5	16
TGTGCCAGCAGCTCCAGAGACTCCTACGAGCAGTACTTC	CASSSRDSYEQYF	.	.	TRBV7-9	TRBJ2-7	13
TGTGCCAGCTTCCCCCAGGGGCCGCAGGGCAATTCACCCCTCCACTTT	CASFPQGPQGNSPLHF	.	.	TRBV7-9	TRBJ1-6	16
TGTGCCAGCAGCTCGCCGGGACTAGCTGCGTTCGAGCAGTACTTC	CASSSPGLAAFEQYF	TRBD2	once	TRBV7-9	TRBJ2-7	15
TGTGCCAGCAGCCCAGACTCGGGGACGCAGTATTTT	CASSPDSGTQYF	.	.	TRBV9	TRBJ2-3	12
TGTGCCAGCAGTCCGAAACGGAGGGCGGCGGGGGGCCTTTACAATGAGCAGTTCTTC	CASSPKRRAAGGLYNEQFF	TRBD2	.	TRBV28	TRBJ2-1	19
TGTGCCAGCAGCTTCTTTGGGGGGCTCGGGACTGAAGCTTTCTTT	CASSFFGGLGTEAFF	.	.	TRBV7-9	TRBJ1-1	15
TGTGCCAGCAGCCAAGCGGACAGGGCGCAGCCCCAGCATTTT	CASSQADRAQPQHF	TRBD1	.	TRBV3-1/TRBV3-2	TRBJ1-5	14
TGTGCCAGTCAGCCCGGCAGGTCGAATTCACCCCTCCACTTT	CASQPGRSNSPLHF	.	.	TRBV19	TRBJ1-6	14
TGTGCCTGGGAACGATTACAGGGAATCTATGGCTACACCTTC	CAWERLQGIYGYTF	.	.	TRBV30	TRBJ1-2	14
TGCAGCGTTGGGACAGCGGGGATGCGAGAGACCCAGTACTTC	CSVGTAGMRETQYF	.	.	TRBV29-1	TRBJ2-5	14
TGTGCCAGCTCACCTCAGGGGAACGAGCAGTACTTC	CASSPQGNEQYF	.	.	TRBV18	TRBJ2-7	12
TGTGCCAGCAGTCCCGGGACAGGGGGAAGGTACGAGCAGTACTTC	CASSPGTGGRYEQYF	TRBD1	.	TRBV28	TRBJ2-7	15
TGTGCCAGCAGCGCCCTTCCCACGGGACAGGGGTTGGACGAGCAGTACTTC	CASSALPTGQGLDEQYF	TRBD1	.	TRBV7-6	TRBJ2-7	17
TGTGCCTGGAGTGTCCCGGACGGCAATCAGCCCCAGCATTTT	CAWSVPDGNQPQHF	.	.	TRBV30	TRBJ1-5	14
TGTGCCACCCTGTCCAGTGCTCTTTATGGCTACACCTTC	CATLSSALYGYTF	.	.	TRBV28	TRBJ1-2	13
TGCAGCGTTGAAGACGGAAGGGGGCTTGTCGATGGCTACACCTTC	CSVEDGRGLVDGYTF	TRBD1	.	TRBV29-1	TRBJ1-2	15
TGTGCCAGCAGCTTTGGAATTACCACAGGCCCCGAGCAGTACTTC	CASSFGITTGPEQYF	.	.	TRBV5-5	TRBJ2-7	15
TGTGCCAGCAGGGAGGGCCTGGCCGGGGAGCTGTTTTTT	CASREGLAGELFF	.	.	TRBV2	TRBJ2-2	13
TGTGCCAGCAGCTTAGAAGCTACCACCTACGAGCAGTACTTC	CASSLEATTYEQYF	.	.	TRBV7-9	TRBJ2-7	14
TGTGCCACCAGCAGAGATAGACAGGTCGGTGGCTACACCTTC	CATSRDRQVGGYTF	.	.	TRBV15	TRBJ1-2	14
TGTGCCAGCAGCTTGGATTTCGCGAACACCGGGGAGCTGTTTTTT	CASSLDFANTGELFF	.	once	TRBV5-4	TRBJ2-2	15
TGTGCCAGCAGTGAAGTGGGACAGGGTCGGGAAAAACTGTTTTTT	CASSEVGQGREKLFF	TRBD1	.	TRBV2	TRBJ1-4	15
TGCGCCAGCAGCCCATCGGGCCGCTACGAGCAGTACTTC	CASSPSGRYEQYF	.	.	TRBV5-1	TRBJ2-7	13
TGTGCCACCAGCAGATCGGTATGGGAGAAATATGGCTACACCTTC	CATSRSVWEKYGYTF	.	once	TRBV15	TRBJ1-2	15
TGTGCCAGCGGGACACGTGACAACTATGGCTACACCTTC	CASGTRDNYGYTF	.	.	TRBV28	TRBJ1-2	13
TGCGCCAGCAGCTTGGACAAACGTGGCTACACCTTC	CASSLDKRGYTF	.	.	TRBV5-1	TRBJ1-2	12
TGTGCCAGCAGCTTGGTTGACAGGGTCGCTGAAGCTTTCTTT	CASSLVDRVAEAFF	TRBD1	.	TRBV5-5	TRBJ1-1	14
TGTGCCAGCAGTTTCCGAGAAAATCAGCCCCAGCATTTT	CASSFRENQPQHF	.	.	TRBV27	TRBJ1-5	13
TGTGCCAGTCGCCCCGGGACAGGGGGTAACTATGGCTACACCTTC	CASRPGTGGNYGYTF	TRBD1	.	TRBV19	TRBJ1-2	15
TGTGCCAGCAGCATCGGACTAGCGGAAGCGGATACGCAGTATTTT	CASSIGLAEADTQYF	TRBD2	.	TRBV7-2	TRBJ2-3	15
TGTGCCAGTGCGGGACAGGGGGCTCTTCAGCCCCAGCATTTT	CASAGQGALQPQHF	TRBD1	.	TRBV19	TRBJ1-5	14